The next 30 T cell receptor beta chains were all read from a single sample in a study of T cell clonality in common variable immunodeficiency. Libraries were prepared by immunoSEQ multiplex PCR; TCRdb keeps only in-frame clonotypes and omits some of them. Singletons are absent from the sample, which has fewer than 50,000 clones. The specimen sequenced was peripheral blood mononuclear cells. The source is a person aged 18-69 years in good health.

This clone was seen ten or more times. The sequence runs out 3 residues before the end of the CDR3; the remainder is reconstructed from the germline J gene. The chain joins TRBV19 to TRBJ2-2, with 7 bases lining up with TRBD1. The junction had 6 bases not matched to a gene; V was cut back by 7 bases and J by 4 bases. The CDR3 totals 14 residues. Looked up from germline, CDR1 is LNHDA and CDR2 is SQIVND (reference sequence). The part of the CDR3 DNA that was read is TGTGCCAGTATCCCGACAGGGACCACCGGGGAG. Its protein product is CASIPTGTTGE. The full-length CDR3 reads as CASIPTGTTGELFF.

The sample holds many counts of this clone. The read halts 3 residues ahead of the CDR3 end, with the missing end drawn from the germline J gene. This chain links TRBV12-3 or TRBV12-4 with TRBJ1-2; D is perhaps TRBD1 (6 bases). This CDR3 spans 14 amino acids. The CDR3 loop reads CASSFSVGGEGYTF. The CDR3 bases that were read are TGTGCCAGCAGTTTCTCCGTAGGGGGTGAGGGC.

Many counts were recorded for this clone. The CDR3 is cut off 3 residues early in the read; its end comes from the germline J gene. V gene TRBV5-1 combines with J gene TRBJ2-5, with no clear D. The V end lost 0 bases, the J end lost 1 base, and 4 bases lay between the germline ends. The length of the CDR3 is 13 residues. CDR1 is SGHRS, CDR2 YFSETQ, per germline. The CDR3 sequence is CASSLASQETQYF. The CDR3 bases that were read are TGCGCCAGCAGCTTGGCCAGCCAAGAGACC.

For this clone: Coverage ceases 3 residues before the CDR3 finishes, and the germline J gene fills in the end. The gene calls are TRBV7-9 and TRBJ1-2; 9 bases map to TRBD1. Germline-derived CDR1 and CDR2 are SEHNR and FQNEAQ (reference sequence). The CDR3 consists of 14 residues. Incomplete CDR3 DNA: TGTGCCAGCAGCTCTAACAGGGGGCTAGGCGAC. It specifies CASSSNRGLGD. The full CDR3 protein reads CASSSNRGLGDYTF.

This clone has a count of ten or more. The missing CDR3 end, 3 residues past where the read stops, is filled in from the germline J gene. The chain joins TRBV3-1 (or the pseudogene TRBV3-2) to TRBJ2-7, with 7 bases that match TRBD1. The CDR3 consists of 15 residues. V lost 1 base, J lost 3 bases, and 6 bases stayed unmatched. Germline V gives CDR1 LGHDT, CDR2 YNNKEL (reference sequence). The CDR3 sequence: CASSQGAGGHYEQYF. The CDR3 bases that were read are TGTGCCAGCAGCCAAGGGGCAGGGGGACACTACGAG.

Note on this clone: The read is 3 residues too short to cover the CDR3 end, so that end is filled in from the germline J gene. This rearrangement joins TRBV5-4 to TRBJ2-1; D may be TRBD2 (6 bases). Trimming took off 0 bases at V and 6 bases at J, with 13 bases between the two ends. Germline V gives CDR1 SGHNT, CDR2 YYREEE (reference sequence). This CDR3 comprises 15 residues. The CDR3 is CASSLGGVGGNEQFF. The sequenced CDR3 bases are TGTGCCAGCAGCTTGGGGGGGGTGGGGGGCAATGAG.

This clone was picked up many times. The read stops 3 residues short of the end of the CDR3; the missing end is completed from the germline J gene. This rearrangement joins TRBV11-3 to TRBJ2-7, with 8 positions matching TRBD1. This CDR3 has 14 residues. The germline CDR1 and CDR2 sequences are SGHNT and YENEEA. J lost 4 bases, V lost 4 bases, and 6 bases had no gene match. The part of the CDR3 DNA that was read is TGTGCCAGCAGCTACACAGGGGGTCTTTACGAG. Its translation: CASSYTGGLYE. The full CDR3 is CASSYTGGLYEQYF.

This clone showed up many times. Partial CDR3 DNA: TGTGCCAGCAGCTTAGGGCAGGGCGGTGAA. Residues: CASSLGQGGE. The whole CDR3 protein reads CASSLGQGGEAFF. The genes are TRBV5-6 and TRBJ1-1, with D maybe TRBD1 (5 bases). Coverage ceases 3 residues before the CDR3 finishes, and the germline J gene fills in the end. Germline V CDR1 and CDR2: SGHDT, YYEEEE. The germline V and J ends were trimmed by 2 bases and 7 bases, with 12 bases remaining between them. CDR3 length equals 13 residues.

This clone occurred many times. From the germline J gene comes the end of the CDR3, since the read stops 3 residues before it. V usage is TRBV14 and J usage is TRBJ2-7; D remains ambiguous. This CDR3 spans 12 amino acids. The V and J ends lost 1 base and 2 bases respectively, with 3 bases between them. Germline assignment: CDR1 SGHDN and CDR2 FVKESK. Partial CDR3 DNA: TGTGCCAGCAGCCAAGCAGCCTACGAG. It translates to CASSQAAYE. The whole CDR3 sequence reads CASSQAAYEQYF. Supplemented by reference TRBV14 and TRBJ2-7, the full variable domain reads EAGVTQFPSHSVIEKGQTVTLRCDPISGHDNLYWYRRVMGKEIKFLLHFVKESKQDESGMPNNRFLAERTGGTYSTLKVQPAELEDSGVYFCASSQAAYEQYFGPGTRLTVT.

In this sample, this clone turned up many times. The CDR3 end is not reached by the read, which stops 3 residues before it; the germline J gene fills it in. The chain carries TRBV7-3 and TRBJ2-6; D remains ambiguous. V was cut by 1 base and J by 2 bases, with 12 bases left in between. The V gene's germline CDR1 is SGHTA and CDR2 FQGTGA. The length of the CDR3 is 17 residues. CDR3 loop: CASSLSSGGTGANVLTF. CDR3 DNA, as far as it was read: TGTGCCAGCAGCTTAAGTTCCGGCGGTACTGGGGCCAACGTC.

This clone was observed at least ten times. Coverage ceases 3 residues before the CDR3 finishes, and the germline J gene fills in the end. The gene calls are TRBV24-1 and TRBJ2-6; possible D gene TRBD1, 5 bases. The CDR3 sequence is 15 residues long. V was shortened by 3 bases and J by 2 bases, with 7 bases between the two germline ends. Germline V CDR1 and CDR2: KGHDR, SFDVKD. The CDR3 bases that were read are TGTGCCACCAGTGATGCCAGGGCTGGGGCCAACGTC. Translating gives CATSDARAGANV. In full, the CDR3 is CATSDARAGANVLTF.

This clone was observed many times. The sequenced fragment ends 3 residues before the CDR3 boundary, so the rest is inferred from the germline J gene. The J gene is TRBJ2-1, the V gene TRBV28; 7 bases line up with TRBD1. Germline lookup yields CDR1 MDHEN and CDR2 SYDVKM. This CDR3 is built from 13 residues. The ends lost 5 bases at V and 6 bases at J; junction bases unmatched: 4. The CDR3 spells CASSPRGFNEQFF. The CDR3 DNA, read in part, is TGTGCCAGCAGTCCCAGGGGGTTCAATGAG.

In this sample, this clone turned up many times. The CDR3 end is not reached by the read, which stops 3 residues before it; the germline J gene fills it in. The rearrangement uses TRBV10-3 and TRBJ1-1; 7 bases fit TRBD1. CDR3 size: 16 residues. Germline-derived CDR1 and CDR2 are ENHRY and SYGVKD. Trimming took 3 bases from V and 5 from J; bases not matched to a gene: 12. Partial CDR3 DNA: TGTGCCATCAGTGAAGGCTTCCCGGGACAGAGTACTGAA. Translating gives CAISEGFPGQSTE. The full CDR3 protein reads CAISEGFPGQSTEAFF.

This clone came up many times. The sequenced fragment ends 3 residues before the CDR3 boundary, so the rest is inferred from the germline J gene. The rearrangement uses TRBV20-1 and TRBJ2-1; no clear D. Trimming took off 0 bases at V and 7 bases at J, with 4 bases between the two ends. CDR3 length: 11 amino acids. In germline, CDR1 is DFQATT, CDR2 SNEGSKA (reference sequence). The CDR3 loop reads CSARDQNEQFF. Partial CDR3 DNA: TGCAGTGCTAGAGACCAAAATGAG.

This clone occurred many times. The read terminates 3 residues before the CDR3 end, so the remaining end is supplied by the germline J gene. This sequence joins TRBV19 and TRBJ1-2; 9 bases map to TRBD1. Losses at the gene ends were 5 bases for V and 5 bases for J; bases not matched to a gene: 3. Per germline, CDR1 LNHDA and CDR2 SQIVND (reference sequence). CDR3 length: 13 residues. The CDR3 protein is CASSFGQGYGYTF. The CDR3 bases that were read are TGTGCCAGTAGTTTCGGACAGGGGTATGGC.

Worth noting for this clone: The read falls 3 residues short of the CDR3 end, and the missing part is taken from the germline J gene. V and J are TRBV25-1 and TRBJ1-2, with 8 bases that match TRBD1. The CDR3 is 14 amino acids. J gave up 4 bases and V 1 base, and 2 bases lay outside the gene matches. Germline V gene sequence: CDR1 MGHDK, CDR2 SYGVNS. CDR3 DNA, as far as it was read: TGTGCCAGCAGTGAATGGCAGGGGGCCTATGGC. Its translation: CASSEWQGAYG. The entire CDR3 protein is CASSEWQGAYGYTF.

This clone showed up many times. The read finishes 3 residues shy of the CDR3 end, and the germline J gene is used to complete it. This chain uses TRBV7-8 with TRBJ1-4; D perhaps matches TRBD1 (6 bases). Germline CDR1 reads SGHVS; CDR2 reads FQNEAQ. The CDR3 is 16 residues long. V was trimmed by 6 bases and J by 3 bases, leaving 17 bases between them. The CDR3: CASRKTLQGPNEKLFF. Incomplete CDR3 DNA: TGTGCCAGCAGGAAAACCCTACAGGGACCTAATGAAAAA.

This clone was detected many times. The observed sequence ends 3 residues before the CDR3 terminus, with the missing tail filled in from the germline J gene. The chain carries TRBV15 and TRBJ1-5; 7 bases align to TRBD1. CDR1 and CDR2 from the germline V gene are LNHNV and YYDKDF (reference sequence). The V segment lost 4 bases and the J segment 0 bases; nucleotides outside the gene matches: 6. There are 16 residues in the CDR3. CDR3 DNA, as far as it was read: TGTGCCACCAGCAACACACAGGGGTATAGCAATCAGCCC. It encodes CATSNTQGYSNQP. The full CDR3 is CATSNTQGYSNQPQHF.

There are many counts of this clone. The sequenced fragment ends 3 residues before the CDR3 boundary, so the rest is inferred from the germline J gene. The chain carries TRBV20-1 and TRBJ2-4; TRBD2 is a possible D gene (5 bases). Germline CDR1 is DFQATT and CDR2 is SNEGSKA (reference sequence). Trimming removed 6 bases from V and 0 bases from J, with 18 bases in between. This CDR3 is built from 16 residues. The CDR3: CSAAHVQRLAKNIQYF. CDR3 DNA (partial): TGCAGTGCCGCACATGTGCAGCGGCTAGCCAAAAACATT.

This clone was counted ten times or more. The CDR3 loop is CASSLGDIREQYF. The sequenced CDR3 bases are TGCGCCAGCAGCTTGGGGGACATACGCGAG. The V call is TRBV5-1, the J call TRBJ2-7; perhaps TRBD1 as D (6 bases). The read terminates 3 residues ahead of where the CDR3 ends, so the germline J gene completes it. CDR3 length: 13 residues. The V gene's germline CDR1 is SGHRS and CDR2 YFSETQ. V was shortened by 0 bases and J by 6 bases, with 10 bases between the two germline ends.

This clone was detected ten times or more. The read stops 3 residues short of the end of the CDR3; the missing end is completed from the germline J gene. The V and J genes are TRBV6-2 or TRBV6-3 and TRBJ2-1, with TRBD2 identical over 11 bases. From germline, CDR1 is MNHEY and CDR2 SVGEGT. V dropped 6 bases and J dropped 4; count of bases not matched to a gene: 2. The CDR3 has 14 residues. The DNA read from the CDR3 is TGTGCCAGCAGAATAGCGGGGGGGTACAATGAG. Translated: CASRIAGGYNE. The whole CDR3 sequence reads CASRIAGGYNEQFF.

This clone was counted at least ten times. The CDR3 loop reads CASSSSTDSTDTQYF. The CDR3 DNA, read in part, is TGCGCCAGCAGCTCGTCGACAGACAGCACAGATACG. This chain connects TRBV5-1 to TRBJ2-3; a weak D match, TRBD1 (5 bases). The read ends 3 residues early relative to the CDR3; the germline J gene fills the gap. The CDR3 has 15 amino acids. Germline CDR1 and CDR2: SGHRS and YFSETQ. The ends were cut back, 3 bases at V and 0 bases at J, with 11 bases in the middle.

This clone was observed many times. The read ends 3 residues shy of where the CDR3 ends; the end is completed using the germline J gene. V gene TRBV20-1 combines with J gene TRBJ2-2; TRBD2 matches 9 bases. Germline trimming cut 1 base from V and 4 bases from J; bases unmatched to any gene: 7. The CDR3 loop spans 16 amino acids. The V gene's germline CDR1 is DFQATT and CDR2 SNEGSKA (reference sequence). CDR3 protein: CSARAVAGVLTGELFF. The CDR3 DNA, read in part, is TGCAGTGCTAGAGCCGTAGCGGGAGTTCTCACCGGGGAG.

In its sample, this clone was seen many times. The CDR3 extends 3 residues past the end of the read, so its final part is completed from the germline J gene. The J gene is TRBJ1-2, the V gene TRBV7-2, with 7 bases identical to TRBD1. Germline V gene sequence: CDR1 SGHTA, CDR2 FQGNSA. V dropped 5 bases and J dropped 4; count of bases not matched to a gene: 4. CDR3 length equals 13 residues. CDR3 residues: CASSRDSIYGYTF. The sequenced part of the CDR3 DNA is TGTGCCAGCAGCCGGGACAGCATCTATGGC.

There are many counts of this clone. The CDR3 end lies 3 residues beyond the end of the read and is filled in from the germline J gene. The rearrangement links TRBV29-1 to TRBJ2-5; 16 bases align to TRBD2. CDR1 SQVTM and CDR2 ANQGSEA come from the germline V gene. The CDR3 contains 17 residues. J was trimmed by 4 bases and V by 6 bases; bases with no gene match: 11. CDR3 bases read: TGCAGCGTCTTCGGGACTAGCGGGAGGGCGGTCGTAGAGACC. It yields the protein CSVFGTSGRAVVET. The complete CDR3 protein is CSVFGTSGRAVVETQYF.

This clone was seen at least ten times. Read coverage stops 3 residues before the CDR3 terminus; the germline J gene supplies the remainder. The V call is TRBV20-1, the J call TRBJ2-5; 7 bases map to TRBD2. The ends lost 1 base at V and 2 bases at J; junction bases unmatched: 7. Germline V gene data show CDR1 as DFQATT and CDR2 as SNEGSKA (reference sequence). This CDR3 is 15 amino acids long. CDR3 bases read: TGCAGTGCTAGAGGGGGTGGGGGGGAACAAGAGACC. Residues: CSARGGGGEQET. The complete CDR3 sequence is CSARGGGGEQETQYF.

This clone was counted at least ten times. The covered CDR3 bases are TGTGCCTGGGCCCGAAAGGGACTCACTGGCGGCATT. This sequence encodes CAWARKGLTGGI. From start to end, the CDR3 is CAWARKGLTGGIQYF. The chain employs TRBV30 and TRBJ2-4; possibly TRBD2 for D (6 bases). The read terminates 3 residues before the CDR3 end, so the remaining end is supplied by the germline J gene. CDR1 and CDR2 (germline): GTSNPN, SVGIG (reference sequence). The CDR3 extends over 15 amino acids. Trimming shortened V by 5 bases and J by 9 bases, and 23 bases separated the two germline ends. The whole variable domain, remainder taken from reference TRBV30 and TRBJ2-4, is SQTIHQWPATLVQPVGSPLSLECTVEGTSNPNLYWYRQAAGRGLQLLFYSVGIGQISSEVPQNLSASRPQDRQFILSSKKLLLSDSGFYLCAWARKGLTGGIQYFGAGTRLSVL.

This clone was observed many times. The sequenced fragment ends 3 residues before the CDR3 boundary, so the rest is inferred from the germline J gene. The chain recombines TRBV7-8 with TRBJ2-1; TRBD2 is a possible D gene (6 bases). Germline CDR1 SGHVS, CDR2 FQNEAQ. V was cut by 4 bases and J by 4 bases, with 17 bases left in between. The CDR3 sequence is 16 residues long. The CDR3 is CASSSSALAGYNEQFF. The sequenced CDR3 bases are TGTGCCAGCAGCTCTAGCGCTCTAGCTGGATACAATGAG. The whole variable domain, filled in from reference TRBV7-8 and TRBJ2-1, reads GAGVSQSPRYKVAKRGQDVALRCDPISGHVSLFWYQQALGQGPEFLTYFQNEAQLDKSGLPSDRFFAERPEGSVSTLKIQRTQQEDSAVYLCASSSSALAGYNEQFFGPGTRLTVL.

In this sample, this clone turned up many times. The read is 3 residues too short to cover the CDR3 end, so that end is filled in from the germline J gene. V gene TRBV6-2 or TRBV6-3 combines with J gene TRBJ1-2, with unresolved D. V was clipped by 1 base and J by 1 base, with 7 bases between them. Germline CDR1 and CDR2: MNHEY and SVGEGT. The length of the CDR3 is 14 residues. The sequenced CDR3 bases are TGTGCCAGCAGTTACTACGGGGTTAACTATGGC. Translated, it gives CASSYYGVNYG. The full CDR3 is CASSYYGVNYGYTF.

The sample holds a few counts of this clone. The read is 3 residues too short to cover the CDR3 end, so that end is filled in from the germline J gene. This chain connects TRBV25-1 to TRBJ2-5; D ambiguous. There are 12 residues in the CDR3. Germline CDR1 reads MGHDK; CDR2 reads SYGVNS. The V end was cut by 1 base, the J end by 2 bases, with 2 bases between. The CDR3 is CASSESQETQYF. CDR3 bases read: TGTGCCAGCAGTGAATCGCAAGAGACC. Supplemented by reference TRBV25-1 and TRBJ2-5, the full variable domain reads EADIYQTPRYLVIGTGKKITLECSQTMGHDKMYWYQQDPGMELHLIHYSYGVNSTEKGDLSSESTVSRIRTEHFPLTLESARPSHTSQYLCASSESQETQYFGPGTRLLVL.